This entry describes one T cell receptor (beta chain). A second PCR, run for about 7 to 11 cycles, used a sample-barcoded 5' primer plus a J-beta primer mix. Every molecule of cDNA carried a tag from a template-switch adaptor with 12 random nucleotides. One entry per CDR3 protein results from TCRdb running MiXCR on the 5' RACE reads. The data hold hundreds of thousands of distinct CDR3 sequences, with over 20% observed a single time. This sample stems from a study of blood T cells in healthy people across ages. Donation came from healthy Caucasian individuals in Russia who were aged roughly 6 to 95. Per sample, a minimum of 7 million PBMCs were isolated. Total RNA amounts of at least 6 micrograms were extracted per sample. What was sequenced was blood. The sequence derives from a man in his 70s in good health.

The CDR3 spells CASRRDRGAREQYF. The CDR3 DNA sequence: TGTGCCAGCAGACGAGACAGGGGGGCTCGCGAGCAGTACTTC. V is TRBV7-2 and J is TRBJ2-7, with 9 bases identical to TRBD1. V was pared by 6 bases and J by 6 bases, with 9 bases of the junction left unmatched. The length of the CDR3 is 14 residues. Germline CDR1 is SGHTA and CDR2 is FQGNSA.